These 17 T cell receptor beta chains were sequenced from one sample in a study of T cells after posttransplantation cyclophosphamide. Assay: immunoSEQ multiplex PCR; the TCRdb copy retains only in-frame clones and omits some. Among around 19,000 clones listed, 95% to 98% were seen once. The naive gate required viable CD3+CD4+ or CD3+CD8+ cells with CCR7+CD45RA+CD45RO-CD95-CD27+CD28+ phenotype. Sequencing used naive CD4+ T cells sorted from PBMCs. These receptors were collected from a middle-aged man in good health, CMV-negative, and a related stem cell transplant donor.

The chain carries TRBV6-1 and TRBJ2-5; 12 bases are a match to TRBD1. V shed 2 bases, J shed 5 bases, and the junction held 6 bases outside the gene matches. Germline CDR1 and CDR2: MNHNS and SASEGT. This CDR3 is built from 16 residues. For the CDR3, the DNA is TGTGCCAGCAGTGAATGGGGGACAGGGGGCTTTGAGACCCAGTACTTC. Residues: CASSEWGTGGFETQYF.

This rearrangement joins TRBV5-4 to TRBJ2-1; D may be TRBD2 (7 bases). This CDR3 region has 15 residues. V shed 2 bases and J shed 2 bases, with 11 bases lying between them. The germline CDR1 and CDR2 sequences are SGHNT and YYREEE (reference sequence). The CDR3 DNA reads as TGTGCCAGCAGCTTTTGGGGGGGCACCTACAATGAGCAGTTCTTC. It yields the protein CASSFWGGTYNEQFF.

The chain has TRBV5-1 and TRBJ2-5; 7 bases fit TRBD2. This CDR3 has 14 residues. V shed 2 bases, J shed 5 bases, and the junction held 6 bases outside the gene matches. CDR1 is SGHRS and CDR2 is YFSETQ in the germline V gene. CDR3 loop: CASSFSGIGETQYF. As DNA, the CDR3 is TGCGCCAGCAGCTTCAGCGGGATAGGGGAGACCCAGTACTTC.

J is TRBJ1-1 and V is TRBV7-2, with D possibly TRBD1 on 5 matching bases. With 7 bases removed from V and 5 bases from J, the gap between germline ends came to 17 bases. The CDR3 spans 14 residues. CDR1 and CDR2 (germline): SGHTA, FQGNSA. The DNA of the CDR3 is TGTGCCAGCACCCAGTCGAGGGGAGGAACTGAAGCTTTCTTT. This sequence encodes CASTQSRGGTEAFF.

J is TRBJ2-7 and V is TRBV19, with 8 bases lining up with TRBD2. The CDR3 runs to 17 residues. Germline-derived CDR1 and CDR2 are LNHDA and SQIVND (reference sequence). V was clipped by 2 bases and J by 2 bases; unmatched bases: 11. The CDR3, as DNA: TGTGCCAGTAGTATAAGTTTTCCCGGGAGGGAAGCCTACGAGCAGTACTTC. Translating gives CASSISFPGREAYEQYF.

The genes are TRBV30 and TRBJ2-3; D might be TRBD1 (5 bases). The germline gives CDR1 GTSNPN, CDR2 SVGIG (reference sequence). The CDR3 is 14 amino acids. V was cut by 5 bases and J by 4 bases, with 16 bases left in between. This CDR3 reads CAWGQGVGADTQYF. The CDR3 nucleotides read TGTGCCTGGGGCCAGGGCGTAGGTGCAGATACGCAGTATTTT.

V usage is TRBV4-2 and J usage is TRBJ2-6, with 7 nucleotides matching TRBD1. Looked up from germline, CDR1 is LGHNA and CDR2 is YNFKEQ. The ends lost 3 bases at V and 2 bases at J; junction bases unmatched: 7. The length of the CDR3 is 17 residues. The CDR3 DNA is TGTGCCAGCAGCCAGATAAACAGGGGTACTGGGGCCAACGTCCTGACTTTC. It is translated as CASSQINRGTGANVLTF.

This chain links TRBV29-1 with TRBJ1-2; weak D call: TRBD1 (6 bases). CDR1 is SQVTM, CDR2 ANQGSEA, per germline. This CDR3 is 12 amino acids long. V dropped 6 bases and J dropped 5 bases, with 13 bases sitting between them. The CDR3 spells CSVSGGAYGYTF. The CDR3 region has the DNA TGCAGCGTGTCGGGGGGCGCGTATGGCTACACCTTC.

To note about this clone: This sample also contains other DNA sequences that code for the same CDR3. The CDR3 region has the DNA TGTGCCTGCCGCTGGGACAGAGGTTACACCTTC. Amino acids: CACRWDRGYTF. This chain joins TRBV30 and TRBJ1-2; TRBD1 matches 7 bases. CDR3 length: 11 residues. J lost 11 bases, V lost 6 bases, and 9 bases had no gene match. Germline CDR1 GTSNPN, CDR2 SVGIG (reference sequence). The entire variable domain, with the rest obtained from reference TRBV30 and TRBJ1-2, is as follows: SQTIHQWPATLVQPVGSPLSLECTVEGTSNPNLYWYRQAAGRGLQLLFYSVGIGQISSEVPQNLSASRPQDRQFILSSKKLLLSDSGFYLCACRWDRGYTFGSGTRLTVV.

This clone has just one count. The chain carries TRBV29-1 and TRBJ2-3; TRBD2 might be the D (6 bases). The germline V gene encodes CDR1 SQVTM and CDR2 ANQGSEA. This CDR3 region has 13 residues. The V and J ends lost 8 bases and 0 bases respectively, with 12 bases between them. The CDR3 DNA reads TGCAGCTTCTACCGGGGGAGCACAGATACGCAGTATTTT. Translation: CSFYRGSTDTQYF.

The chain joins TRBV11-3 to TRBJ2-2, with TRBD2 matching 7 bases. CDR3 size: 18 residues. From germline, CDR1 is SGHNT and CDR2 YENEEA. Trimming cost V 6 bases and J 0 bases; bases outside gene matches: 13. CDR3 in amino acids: CASSHTYPGLPNTGELFF. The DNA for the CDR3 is TGTGCCAGCAGTCATACTTATCCGGGACTACCGAACACCGGGGAGCTGTTTTTT.

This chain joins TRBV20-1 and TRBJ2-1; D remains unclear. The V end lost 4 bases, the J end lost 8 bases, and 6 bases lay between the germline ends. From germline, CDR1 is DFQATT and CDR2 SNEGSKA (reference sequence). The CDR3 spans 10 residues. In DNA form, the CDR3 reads TGCAGTGCTAATTTCTATGAGCAGTTCTTC. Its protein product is CSANFYEQFF.

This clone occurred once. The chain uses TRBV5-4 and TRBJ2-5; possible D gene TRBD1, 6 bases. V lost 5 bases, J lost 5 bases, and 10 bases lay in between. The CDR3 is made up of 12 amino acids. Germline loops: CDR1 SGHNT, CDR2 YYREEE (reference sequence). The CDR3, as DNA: TGTGCCAGCAGTACAGGGCGGGAGACCCAGTACTTC. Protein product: CASSTGRETQYF.

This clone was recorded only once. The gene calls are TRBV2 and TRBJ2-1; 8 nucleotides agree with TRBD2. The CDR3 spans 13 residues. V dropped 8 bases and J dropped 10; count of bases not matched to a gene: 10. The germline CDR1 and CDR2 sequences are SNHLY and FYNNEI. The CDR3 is CASRPRPGGEQFF. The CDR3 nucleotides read TGTGCCAGCCGACCACGGCCGGGGGGGGAGCAGTTCTTC. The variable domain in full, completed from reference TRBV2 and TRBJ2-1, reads EPEVTQTPSHQVTQMGQEVILRCVPISNHLYFYWYRQILGQKVEFLVSFYNNEISEKSEIFDDQFSVERPDGSNFTLKIRSTKLEDSAMYFCASRPRPGGEQFFGPGTRLTVL.

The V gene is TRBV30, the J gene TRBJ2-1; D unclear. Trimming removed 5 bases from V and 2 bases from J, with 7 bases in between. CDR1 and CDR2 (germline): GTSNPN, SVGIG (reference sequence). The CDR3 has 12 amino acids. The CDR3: CAWDSPYNEQFF. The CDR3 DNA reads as TGTGCCTGGGACTCCCCCTACAATGAGCAGTTCTTC.

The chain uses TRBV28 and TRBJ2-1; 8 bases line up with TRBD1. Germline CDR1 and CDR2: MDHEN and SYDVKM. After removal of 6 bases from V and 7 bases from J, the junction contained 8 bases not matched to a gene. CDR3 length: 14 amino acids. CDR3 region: CASSPGQGRNEQFF. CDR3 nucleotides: TGTGCCAGCAGCCCCGGACAGGGAAGGAATGAGCAGTTCTTC.

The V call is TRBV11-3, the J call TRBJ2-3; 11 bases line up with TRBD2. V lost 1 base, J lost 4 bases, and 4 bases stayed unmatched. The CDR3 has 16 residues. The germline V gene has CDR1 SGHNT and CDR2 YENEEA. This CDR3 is CASSLVAGGLADTQYF. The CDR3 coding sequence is TGTGCCAGCAGCTTAGTAGCGGGAGGGCTGGCAGATACGCAGTATTTT.